The 21 T cell receptor beta chains presented below share a single source sample, sequenced in a study of blood T cells in healthy people across ages. With a J-beta primer mix and a sample-barcoded 5' primer, a second PCR ran roughly 6 to 11 cycles. TCRdb recomputed calls from the 5' RACE reads with MiXCR, one row per CDR3 protein. The data show some 890,000 distinct CDR3 sequences, under 35% seen once. This same sample was also taken into another study, of T cells of mothers and their children.

What was sequenced was blood. Source of these receptors: a middle-aged woman in good health.

Only a few counts were recorded for this clonotype. The chain combines TRBV4-3 with TRBJ1-1; weak D call: TRBD1 (5 bases). V shed 1 base and J shed 8 bases, with 11 bases lying between them. The CDR3 covers 13 residues. Germline V gives CDR1 LGHNA, CDR2 YSLEER. The CDR3 nucleotides read TGCGCCAGCAGCCAAGTAGGGGCACGAGAAGCTTTCTTT. This encodes CASSQVGAREAFF.

This chain connects TRBV6-1 to TRBJ2-1; D ambiguous. Per the germline V gene, CDR1 is MNHNS and CDR2 is SASEGT. V was shortened by 7 bases and J by 0 bases, with 7 bases between the two germline ends. The CDR3 is 13 amino acids. For the CDR3, the DNA is TGTGCCAGCACCCTTCGCTCCTACAATGAGCAGTTCTTC. This translates into CASTLRSYNEQFF.

Details on this clonotype: This may stem from a read error, because a much larger clone lies one nucleotide away. V is TRBV27 and J is TRBJ1-1; no clear D gene. CDR1 and CDR2 (germline): MNHEY, SMNVEV (reference sequence). The CDR3 sequence is 13 residues long. V lost 6 bases, J lost 1 base, and 9 bases lay in between. The CDR3 DNA is TGTGCCAGCAGGGCCCGGTCGAACACTGAAGCTTTCTTT. Amino acid sequence: CASRARSNTEAFF.

This chain connects TRBV10-3 to TRBJ2-5; 7 positions match TRBD1. Germline V lookup: CDR1 ENHRY, CDR2 SYGVKD. This CDR3 spans 14 amino acids. The ends lost 6 bases at V and 4 bases at J; junction bases unmatched: 8. The CDR3 spells CAIRKTGATETQYF. CDR3 bases: TGTGCCATCAGGAAAACAGGGGCAACAGAGACCCAGTACTTC.

This clonotype has only a few counts. V is TRBV7-2 and J is TRBJ1-2; no clear D. Germline CDR1 and CDR2: SGHTA and FQGNSA. The V gene lost 1 base and the J gene lost 0 bases, with 12 bases spanning the gap. The CDR3 contains 16 residues. Written as DNA, the CDR3 is TGTGCCAGCAGCTTAGGGAGTAGCAGAACTAACTATGGCTACACCTTC. This sequence encodes CASSLGSSRTNYGYTF.

Points on this clonotype: A junction end diverges from the germline sequence, so it may reflect a read error. This chain links TRBV6-6 with TRBJ1-2, with D unclear. This CDR3 region has 11 residues. Germline V lookup: CDR1 MNHNY, CDR2 SVGAGI (reference sequence). This CDR3 is CTSSTVGGYTF. The CDR3 coding sequence is TGTACCAGCAGTACCGTTGGAGGCTACACCTTC.

This clonotype was counted ten times or more. The rearrangement joins TRBV4-2 to TRBJ2-7; a possible D gene is TRBD1 (5 bases). CDR3 length: 15 amino acids. Trimming removed 3 bases at V and 0 bases at J, with 12 bases between. Germline CDR1 reads LGHNA; CDR2 reads YNFKEQ. In DNA, the CDR3 is TGTGCCAGCAGCCACGTCAGGGAAAGCTCCTACGAGCAGTACTTC. Protein sequence: CASSHVRESSYEQYF.

The chain uses TRBV2 and TRBJ1-3; D unclear. The CDR3 runs 15 residues. V lost 2 bases to trimming and J lost 2 bases, with 10 bases between them. The germline gives CDR1 SNHLY, CDR2 FYNNEI. DNA for the CDR3: TGTGCCAGCAGTGAACTGGGGAACCCTGGAAACACCATATATTTT. Amino acid sequence: CASSELGNPGNTIYF.

There are a few counts of this clonotype. The chain uses TRBV7-8 and TRBJ1-2, with TRBD1 identical over 8 bases. The CDR3 covers 14 residues. Germline CDR1 SGHVS, CDR2 FQNEAQ. V trimming: 5 bases; J trimming: 1 base; junction bases outside the gene matches: 3. CDR3 sequence: CASSNRGINYGYTF. For the CDR3, the DNA is TGTGCCAGCAGCAACAGGGGGATTAACTATGGCTACACCTTC.

This rearrangement joins TRBV20-1 to TRBJ2-3; D perhaps matches TRBD2 (6 bases). With 8 bases removed from V and 1 base from J, the gap between germline ends came to 10 bases. The CDR3 totals 12 residues. Germline V CDR1 and CDR2: DFQATT, SNEGSKA (reference sequence). CDR3 protein: CSTSSGTDTQYF. The CDR3 DNA reads as TGCAGTACATCTAGCGGCACAGATACGCAGTATTTT.

The chain is built from TRBV28 and TRBJ1-1; D not resolved. Trimming removed 10 bases from V and 0 bases from J, with 15 bases in between. The CDR3 extends over 14 amino acids. In germline, CDR1 is MDHEN, CDR2 SYDVKM. The CDR3 region has the DNA TGTGCCACCGGCGTCGGGTCTTTGAACACTGAAGCTTTCTTT. This translates into CATGVGSLNTEAFF.

This clonotype was counted many times. CDR3 protein: CASSQDRTTEQYF. The CDR3 DNA follows: TGCGCCAGCAGCCAAGATAGAACGACCGAGCAGTACTTC. The genes are TRBV4-3 and TRBJ2-7, with D hard to call. Trimming removed 0 bases from V and 6 bases from J, with 9 bases in between. This CDR3 is 13 amino acids long. The V gene's germline CDR1 is LGHNA and CDR2 YSLEER.

This clonotype has more than one count but fewer than ten. This chain joins TRBV18 and TRBJ1-1, with 7 bases aligning to TRBD1. This CDR3 is 16 amino acids long. The germline CDR1 and CDR2 sequences are KGHSH and LQKENI. The V segment lost 2 bases and the J segment 0 bases; nucleotides outside the gene matches: 6. CDR3 region: CASSPKLGGLNTEAFF. CDR3 coding DNA: TGTGCCAGCTCACCAAAATTAGGGGGCTTGAACACTGAAGCTTTCTTT. Looking up the rest from reference TRBV18 and TRBJ1-1 gives the full variable domain: NAGVMQNPRHLVRRRGQEARLRCSPMKGHSHVYWYRQLPEEGLKFMVYLQKENIIDESGMPKERFSAEFPKEGPSILRIQQVVRGDSAAYFCASSPKLGGLNTEAFFGQGTRLTVV.

There are a few counts of this clonotype. This sequence joins TRBV10-3 and TRBJ1-6; tentative D call: TRBD1 (5 bases). Trimming stripped 6 bases from V and 10 bases from J, with 19 bases between. This CDR3 spans 15 amino acids. CDR1 is ENHRY, CDR2 SYGVKD, per germline. CDR3 in DNA: TGTGCCATCAGCCCCGGGGGGGGAGTAAGATCACCCCTCCACTTT. Its protein is CAISPGGGVRSPLHF.

The chain couples TRBV20-1 to TRBJ2-5; D not resolved. Germline V lookup: CDR1 DFQATT, CDR2 SNEGSKA (reference sequence). Between the trimmed V and J ends, which lost 1 base and 5 bases, there was a span of 14 bases. The CDR3 is made up of 14 amino acids. CDR3 coding DNA: TGCAGTGCTAGAGCCCCGCTAGTACGGGAGACCCAGTACTTC. Translated, it gives CSARAPLVRETQYF.

This chain links TRBV9 with TRBJ1-3; tentative D call: TRBD1 (5 bases). The germline gives CDR1 SGDLS, CDR2 YYNGEE. CDR3 length: 15 amino acids. V lost 4 bases, J lost 0 bases, and 11 bases lay in between. CDR3 loop: CASSSGTDSGNTIYF. Here the CDR3 DNA reads TGTGCCAGCAGCTCCGGGACGGACTCTGGAAACACCATATATTTT.

This clonotype came up many times. V and J are TRBV11-2 and TRBJ2-5; D is unresolved. The germline V and J ends were trimmed by 0 bases and 2 bases, with 10 bases remaining between them. The V gene's germline CDR1 is SGHAT and CDR2 FQNNGV. The CDR3 extends over 15 amino acids. The CDR3 loop reads CASSLELSRQETQYF. The CDR3 DNA follows: TGTGCCAGCAGCTTAGAGTTGAGCCGACAAGAGACCCAGTACTTC.

This clonotype was seen a single time. A much more abundant neighbour one base away suggests this may be a read error. The chain uses TRBV7-9 and TRBJ2-1, with D uncertain. The tail of the sequence fits TRBJ2-7 better, so the J call may be wrong. Germline assignment: CDR1 SEHNR and CDR2 FQNEAQ (reference sequence). The CDR3 is 15 residues long. Written as DNA, the CDR3 is TGTGCCAGCAGCCCTGGGCCGAGCTCCTACAATGAGCAGTACTTC. Translated, it gives CASSPGPSSYNEQYF.

Ten or more counts support this clonotype. This chain joins TRBV7-2 and TRBJ2-1; D remains ambiguous. Deletions cut 1 base from V and 7 bases from J, with 8 bases between. The CDR3 sequence is 13 residues long. Germline V lookup: CDR1 SGHTA, CDR2 FQGNSA. CDR3 residues: CASSLVLENEQFF. The CDR3 bases are TGTGCCAGCAGCTTAGTTTTGGAAAATGAGCAGTTCTTC.

The sample holds many counts of this clonotype. J is TRBJ2-1 and V is TRBV7-2; TRBD1 matches 9 bases. Trimming cost V 3 bases and J 2 bases; bases outside gene matches: 8. The CDR3 sequence is 17 residues long. Germline values: CDR1 SGHTA, CDR2 FQGNSA. For the CDR3, the DNA is TGTGCCAGCAGCTTTACCGGGACAGGGTTGACCTACAATGAGCAGTTCTTC. It specifies CASSFTGTGLTYNEQFF.

This sequence joins TRBV15 and TRBJ1-2; no clear D. This CDR3 comprises 13 residues. Germline-derived CDR1 and CDR2 are LNHNV and YYDKDF (reference sequence). Trimming took 4 bases from V and 8 from J, leaving 14 bases between them. This CDR3 reads CATSKEEVKGYTF. As DNA, the CDR3 is TGTGCCACCAGCAAGGAGGAGGTGAAGGGCTACACCTTC.